By sample share, the clone carrying this T cell receptor beta chain is medium-sized. The antigen remains undetermined. V was shortened by 3 bases and J by 8 bases, with 16 bases between the two germline ends. Looked up from germline, CDR1 is LNHNV and CDR2 is YYDKDF (reference sequence). The CDR3 length is 14 residues. Sequenced with the Oncomine TCR Beta short-read assay was DNA taken from cultured CD4+ T cells. TCRdb reprocessed the PCR reads via MiXCR and lists one record per CDR3 protein. Of roughly 3,800 distinct CDR3 sequences listed, 16% are singletons. Treatment reported: 10-day PBMC culture with coronavirus spike peptide pools or control peptides (ViraFEST assay). These data are taken from a study of vaccination and CD4 T cells after COVID-19. The overall study: The BNT162b2 or mRNA-1273 vaccine was given to participants in two doses.

Study-wide results and caveats: Rising from around 19 to 38, the median of SARS-CoV-2-reactive clonotypes did not change significantly.

Material for sequencing was CD4+ T cells from blood, cultured in vitro. The clonotype was recovered from a human donor who had recovered from COVID-19. The chain has TRBV15 and TRBJ1-2; D gene ambiguous. The CDR3 nucleotides are TGTGCCACCAGCAGGGGAGAGGGAATAATGGGCTACACCTTC. It yields the protein CATSRGEGIMGYTF.